These 14 T cell receptor beta chains were sequenced from one sample in a study of identical twins. TCRdb processed the 5' RACE reads anew with MiXCR; each CDR3 protein has one entry. This table has hundreds of thousands of distinct CDR3 sequences, over 20% appearing once. The same sample was also studied in work on T cells expressing NK-cell markers.

Sequencing used PBMCs. The receptors originated from a woman aged 18 to 35 in good health.

The gene calls are TRBV6-1 and TRBJ2-2; D may be TRBD1 or TRBD2 (7 bases each). Germline lookup yields CDR1 MNHNS and CDR2 SASEGT. The CDR3 has 15 amino acids. Deletions cut 6 bases from V and 5 bases from J, with 16 bases between. CDR3 bases: TGTGCCAGCAGCCTACAGGGGAGGGGGACCGGGGAGCTGTTTTTT. Translated: CASSLQGRGTGELFF.

J is TRBJ2-2 and V is TRBV12-3 or TRBV12-4; 8 bases fit TRBD2. This CDR3 is 16 amino acids long. V shed 5 bases and J 1 base; nucleotides not matched to a gene: 6. The CDR3 nucleotides read TGTGCCAGCAGTCCCTCGGCGGGGGGGAACACCGGGGAGCTGTTTTTT. Translated, it gives CASSPSAGGNTGELFF.

This clonotype showed up just a few times. The V call is TRBV12-3 or TRBV12-4, the J call TRBJ2-1; 12 bases agree with TRBD2. This CDR3 contains 14 residues. V dropped 6 bases and J dropped 8; count of bases not matched to a gene: 5. The CDR3 bases are TGTGCCAGCAGAACGACTAGCGGGGGCCATGAGCAGTTCTTC. Protein sequence: CASRTTSGGHEQFF.

V is TRBV5-6 and J is TRBJ2-2; 9 nucleotides align to TRBD1. Trimming removed 7 bases from V and 5 bases from J; junction bases left unmatched: 6. Looked up from germline, CDR1 is SGHDT and CDR2 is YYEEEE. The CDR3 is 14 amino acids. CDR3 region: CASSTGGQTGELFF. DNA of the CDR3: TGTGCCAGCTCTACAGGGGGCCAAACCGGGGAGCTGTTTTTT. Full variable domain (remainder filled in from reference TRBV5-6 and TRBJ2-2): DAGVTQSPTHLIKTRGQQVTLRCSPKSGHDTVSWYQQALGQGPQFIFQYYEEEERQRGNFPDRFSGHQFPNYSSELNVNALLLGDSALYLCASSTGGQTGELFFGEGSRLTVL.

This clonotype was observed a handful of times. V and J are TRBV30 and TRBJ2-7; tentatively, D is TRBD1 (6 bases). Per the germline V gene, CDR1 is GTSNPN and CDR2 is SVGIG (reference sequence). CDR3 length: 17 amino acids. Deletions cut 1 base from V and 0 bases from J, with 19 bases between. This chain's CDR3 is CAWSAPWGRVLSYEQYF. The CDR3 DNA reads as TGTGCCTGGAGTGCCCCGTGGGGGCGCGTCCTCTCCTACGAGCAGTACTTC. Variable domain in full (rest from reference TRBV30 and TRBJ2-7): SQTIHQWPATLVQPVGSPLSLECTVEGTSNPNLYWYRQAAGRGLQLLFYSVGIGQISSEVPQNLSASRPQDRQFILSSKKLLLSDSGFYLCAWSAPWGRVLSYEQYFGPGTRLTVT.

This clonotype was counted at least ten times. The chain carries TRBV4-3 and TRBJ1-6, with D possibly TRBD1 on 5 matching bases. Germline CDR1 is LGHNA and CDR2 is YSLEER. The CDR3 extends over 15 amino acids. V shed 0 bases and J shed 9 bases, with 12 bases lying between them. CDR3 in amino acids: CASSQDRQGGSPLHF. The CDR3 region has the DNA TGCGCCAGCAGCCAAGATCGGCAGGGTGGTTCACCCCTCCACTTT.

The V gene is TRBV6-2 or TRBV6-3, the J gene TRBJ1-2; D gene uncertain. V was pared by 7 bases and J by 7 bases, with 10 bases between. The length of the CDR3 is 11 residues. The germline V gene has CDR1 MNHEY and CDR2 SVGEGT. The DNA for the CDR3 is TGTGCCAGCACTAATACGGGTGGCTACACCTTC. Translation: CASTNTGGYTF.

The chain's CDR3 is CASTGGIGTEAFF. As DNA, the CDR3 is TGTGCCAGCACCGGTGGGATCGGCACTGAAGCTTTCTTT. V and J are TRBV12-3 or TRBV12-4 and TRBJ1-1; D is undetermined. V was cut by 7 bases and J by 4 bases, with 13 bases left in between. This CDR3 is 13 amino acids long.

This clonotype was seen only a few times. This chain joins TRBV6-2 or TRBV6-3 and TRBJ2-1, with 8 bases that match TRBD2. The CDR3 is 16 residues long. Unmatched junction bases numbered 12, after V lost 5 bases and J lost 6 bases. CDR1 is MNHEY and CDR2 is SVGEGT in the germline V gene. Written as DNA, the CDR3 is TGTGCCAGCAGTCCGAACGGGACTAGAAGGGTCAATGAGCAGTTCTTC. The encoded protein is CASSPNGTRRVNEQFF.

In this sample, this clonotype turned up once. The rearrangement joins TRBV10-3 to TRBJ2-1; D is perhaps TRBD2 (6 bases). V lost 7 bases, J lost 5 bases, and 18 bases lay in between. The germline gives CDR1 ENHRY, CDR2 SYGVKD. The CDR3 runs 15 residues. The CDR3 DNA is TGTGCCATCATTCCACCCGGGACTCGGCACAATGAGCAGTTCTTC. Translation: CAIIPPGTRHNEQFF.

The table lists this clonotype with many counts. The chain uses TRBV14 and TRBJ2-1; TRBD2 matches at 10 bases. The CDR3 spans 17 residues. Germline V CDR1 and CDR2: SGHDN, FVKESK. V shed 4 bases and J 7 bases; nucleotides not matched to a gene: 13. In DNA form, the CDR3 reads TGTGCCAGCAGCCCTACCCCCGGGACTAGCGTTACGAATGAGCAGTTCTTC. This sequence encodes CASSPTPGTSVTNEQFF. Variable domain in full (rest from reference TRBV14 and TRBJ2-1): EAGVTQFPSHSVIEKGQTVTLRCDPISGHDNLYWYRRVMGKEIKFLLHFVKESKQDESGMPNNRFLAERTGGTYSTLKVQPAELEDSGVYFCASSPTPGTSVTNEQFFGPGTRLTVL.

There are many counts of this clonotype. This chain links TRBV10-3 with TRBJ2-5, with D tentatively TRBD1 (5 bases). Germline V lookup: CDR1 ENHRY, CDR2 SYGVKD. This CDR3 is 15 amino acids long. V shed 0 bases and J shed 6 bases, with 14 bases lying between them. The CDR3: CAISESFGVGQTQYF. In DNA, the CDR3 is TGTGCCATCAGTGAGTCTTTTGGAGTGGGGCAGACCCAGTACTTC.

This chain connects TRBV20-1 to TRBJ1-2, with D maybe TRBD1 (5 bases). The V gene's germline CDR1 is DFQATT and CDR2 SNEGSKA (reference sequence). This CDR3 spans 14 amino acids. The V end lost 4 bases, the J end lost 2 bases, and 14 bases lay between the germline ends. CDR3 protein: CSAIPGRGNYGYTF. The DNA of the CDR3 is TGCAGTGCTATACCGGGACGGGGAAACTATGGCTACACCTTC.

This clonotype was counted at least ten times. The chain carries TRBV4-3 and TRBJ1-5; D is unclear. V was pared by 4 bases and J by 3 bases, with 7 bases between. The CDR3 is made up of 13 amino acids. Germline V gene data show CDR1 as LGHNA and CDR2 as YSLEER. CDR3 protein: CASSRAHNQPQHF. Here the CDR3 DNA reads TGCGCCAGCAGCCGGGCCCACAATCAGCCCCAGCATTTT.